The sequence of this T cell receptor (beta chain) was determined in a study of shared clonotypes between healthy human individuals. Per the original methods: As immunoSEQ supplied junction-only sequences (without quality scores), filtering differed. Method: immunoSEQ multiplex PCR; TCRdb's copy keeps in-frame clones and lacks some. The D gene and trimming were derived from the DNA, and the V and J assignments and clone size from that table. This table holds 950,000 to 1,100,000 clones, around 76% found once. General observations from the study: Only blood underwent sampling, and tissue repertoires likely differ. Naive CD4 clonotypes were shared across several donors at about 5%.

To note about this clone: Its target is unknown.

Germline loops: CDR1 ENHRY, CDR2 SYGVKD. The V and J ends lost 2 bases and 4 bases respectively, with 9 bases between them. This CDR3 is built from 13 residues. This TCR was recovered from a young man in good health. Material: memory CD4+ T cells sorted from blood. Described subset: CD45RA-negative fraction. This chain links TRBV10-3 with TRBJ2-7; D perhaps matches TRBD2 (5 bases). The CDR3 loop is CAISEGRGYEQYF. As DNA, the CDR3 is TGTGCCATCAGTGAGGGGAGAGGTTACGAGCAGTACTTC.